These 24 T cell receptor beta chains were all obtained from the same sample, sequenced in a study of blood T cell repertoires in COVID-19. Only in-frame clones appear in the TCRdb table, and some are missing; sequencing was by immunoSEQ multiplex PCR. Of tens of thousands of clones in the sample, 65% to 80% were seen once. Sequenced sample: peripheral blood. The receptors were gathered from a man between 60 and 75 years old with acute or convalescent COVID-19.

The J gene is TRBJ2-1, the V gene TRBV2, with D unclear. The germline gives CDR1 SNHLY, CDR2 FYNNEI. Trimming removed 3 bases from V and 4 bases from J, with 13 bases in between. This CDR3 contains 15 residues. This chain's CDR3 is CASSDLGYSYNEQFF. The CDR3 region has the DNA TGTGCCAGCAGTGATTTGGGCTATTCGTACAATGAGCAGTTCTTC.

This clone was recorded a few times. This chain joins TRBV12-3 or TRBV12-4 and TRBJ1-1; 8 bases are a match to TRBD1. The junction had 10 bases not matched to a gene; V was cut back by 4 bases and J by 12 bases. The CDR3 runs to 13 residues. The CDR3 region is CASSSQGAWVTFF. As DNA, the CDR3 is TGTGCCAGCAGTTCTCAGGGGGCGTGGGTAACTTTCTTT.

J is TRBJ2-1 and V is TRBV29-1; 11 bases map to TRBD2. This CDR3 spans 15 amino acids. The trim removed 1 base at V and 3 bases at J, leaving 2 bases unmatched. Germline V gene lookup returns CDR1 SQVTM and CDR2 ANQGSEA. The CDR3 sequence is CSVEATSGNYNEQFF. Written as DNA, the CDR3 is TGCAGCGTTGAAGCGACTAGCGGGAACTACAATGAGCAGTTCTTC.

The chain employs TRBV29-1 and TRBJ2-7, with D hard to call. V gave up 5 bases and J gave up 4 bases, with 9 bases separating them. Per germline, CDR1 SQVTM and CDR2 ANQGSEA. The CDR3 loop spans 11 amino acids. The CDR3 DNA is TGCAGCGTTTTCTCCCTTTACGAGCAGTACTTC. It codes for CSVFSLYEQYF.

This rearrangement joins TRBV6-5 to TRBJ2-1; unclear D gene. The germline V and J ends were trimmed by 6 bases and 3 bases, with 12 bases remaining between them. The V gene's germline CDR1 is MNHEY and CDR2 SVGAGI. This CDR3 is 14 amino acids long. CDR3 loop: CASRSVINYNEQFF. The CDR3, as DNA: TGTGCCAGCAGAAGCGTTATCAACTACAATGAGCAGTTCTTC.

This sequence joins TRBV7-9 and TRBJ2-1, with 8 bases lining up with TRBD2. V trimming: 11 bases; J trimming: 9 bases; junction bases outside the gene matches: 15. Per the germline V gene, CDR1 is SEHNR and CDR2 is FQNEAQ (reference sequence). CDR3 length: 14 amino acids. The CDR3 DNA sequence: TGTGCCTCCAAGGGCTCTAGCGGGTGGAGTGAGCAGTTCTTC. It translates to CASKGSSGWSEQFF.

This clone was counted a few times. This sequence joins TRBV28 and TRBJ2-7; 7 bases match TRBD2. The CDR3 has 15 amino acids. V lost 5 bases, J lost 2 bases, and 9 bases stayed unmatched. Germline V gene lookup returns CDR1 MDHEN and CDR2 SYDVKM. CDR3 DNA sequence: TGTGCCAGCAGTCCAGCTAGCGGAGGAGCCTACGAGCAGTACTTC. Amino acids: CASSPASGGAYEQYF. The whole variable domain, filled in from reference TRBV28 and TRBJ2-7, reads DVKVTQSSRYLVKRTGEKVFLECVQDMDHENMFWYRQDPGLGLRLIYFSYDVKMKEKGDIPEGYSVSREKKERFSLILESASTNQTSMYLCASSPASGGAYEQYFGPGTRLTVT.

This clone occurred once. The chain combines TRBV27 with TRBJ1-1, with a tentative D call TRBD1 (6 bases). The ends were cut back, 2 bases at V and 5 bases at J, with 15 bases in the middle. Per germline, CDR1 MNHEY and CDR2 SMNVEV (reference sequence). This CDR3 has 15 amino acids. The CDR3 here is CASSLSAGAQTEAFF. CDR3 coding DNA: TGTGCCAGCAGTTTAAGCGCAGGGGCACAGACTGAAGCTTTCTTT.

Here the CDR3 DNA reads TGTGCCAGCAGCTTAACTCCGCTGACAGGAGCTATTGGCTACACCTTC. Amino acids: CASSLTPLTGAIGYTF. This rearrangement joins TRBV11-2 to TRBJ1-2; weak D call: TRBD1 (6 bases). Looked up from germline, CDR1 is SGHAT and CDR2 is FQNNGV. The CDR3 consists of 16 residues. Trimming stripped 2 bases from V and 7 bases from J, with 20 bases between.

This clone showed up just a few times. This sequence joins TRBV13 and TRBJ1-2; the D is unclear. With 2 bases removed from V and 2 bases from J, the gap between germline ends came to 12 bases. The CDR3 spans 15 residues. CDR1 and CDR2 from the germline V gene are PRHDT and FYEKMQ (reference sequence). In DNA form, the CDR3 reads TGTGCCAGCAGCTTAAGCTCCTCCCCAAACTATGGCTACACCTTC. It translates to CASSLSSSPNYGYTF. The full variable domain, with the rest looked up from reference TRBV13 and TRBJ1-2, is AAGVIQSPRHLIKEKRETATLKCYPIPRHDTVYWYQQGPGQDPQFLISFYEKMQSDKGSIPDRFSAQQFSDYHSELNMSSLELGDSALYFCASSLSSSPNYGYTFGSGTRLTVV.

The chain uses TRBV28 and TRBJ2-7; TRBD1 aligns across 9 bases. This CDR3 contains 18 residues. The germline V gene encodes CDR1 MDHEN and CDR2 SYDVKM. J gave up 4 bases and V 1 base, and 14 bases lay outside the gene matches. The CDR3 sequence is CASSLLSEATGGRYEQYF. The CDR3 DNA sequence: TGTGCCAGCAGTTTATTGTCGGAAGCGACAGGGGGTAGGTACGAGCAGTACTTC.

The rearrangement links TRBV11-3 to TRBJ2-3; TRBD2 matches at 7 bases. Germline CDR1 and CDR2: SGHNT and YENEEA. The length of the CDR3 is 16 residues. V lost 1 base, J lost 3 bases, and 7 bases stayed unmatched. The CDR3 is CASSLGGAGRTDTQYF. As DNA, the CDR3 is TGTGCCAGCAGCTTAGGAGGGGCCGGGAGGACAGATACGCAGTATTTT.

The gene calls are TRBV4-3 and TRBJ2-2; tentative D call: TRBD2 (5 bases). V dropped 2 bases and J dropped 0 bases, with 10 bases sitting between them. Per germline, CDR1 LGHNA and CDR2 YSLEER. The CDR3 spans 16 residues. DNA of the CDR3: TGCGCCAGCAGCCAATGGGCGGGTTCGAACACCGGGGAGCTGTTTTTT. This translates into CASSQWAGSNTGELFF.

This sequence joins TRBV19 and TRBJ2-1; no clear D gene. Germline CDR1 and CDR2: LNHDA and SQIVND (reference sequence). The CDR3 consists of 11 residues. V was pared by 7 bases and J by 5 bases, with 6 bases between. Here the CDR3 reads CASKSDNEQFF. The CDR3, as DNA: TGTGCCAGTAAGAGTGACAATGAGCAGTTCTTC.

The chain joins TRBV30 to TRBJ2-7; 7 bases align to TRBD1. Per germline, CDR1 GTSNPN and CDR2 SVGIG (reference sequence). The V and J ends lost 4 bases and 6 bases, in that order; junction bases with no gene match: 18. CDR3 length equals 16 residues. CDR3 coding DNA: TGTGCCTGGACTCGGGCCGGACAGGCTAGTTGGAGCGAGCAGTACTTC. Translating it yields CAWTRAGQASWSEQYF. Together with reference TRBV30 and TRBJ2-7, the CDR3 gives the full variable domain: SQTIHQWPATLVQPVGSPLSLECTVEGTSNPNLYWYRQAAGRGLQLLFYSVGIGQISSEVPQNLSASRPQDRQFILSSKKLLLSDSGFYLCAWTRAGQASWSEQYFGPGTRLTVT.

This clone appeared a few times. This chain joins TRBV2 and TRBJ1-5, with 9 positions matching TRBD1. V shed 1 base and J 7 bases; nucleotides not matched to a gene: 5. The CDR3 contains 15 residues. Germline V gene sequence: CDR1 SNHLY, CDR2 FYNNEI. The CDR3 loop is CASSEGTGVRQPQHF. CDR3 in DNA: TGTGCCAGCAGTGAAGGGACAGGGGTGCGGCAGCCCCAGCATTTT.

The CDR3 nucleotides read TGTGCCAGCAGCCACGGACTACGGAGCTCCTACAATGAGCAGTTCTTC. Protein: CASSHGLRSSYNEQFF. The chain employs TRBV14 and TRBJ2-1; a possible D gene is TRBD2 (6 bases). The germline V and J ends were trimmed by 3 bases and 0 bases, with 12 bases remaining between them. Per the germline V gene, CDR1 is SGHDN and CDR2 is FVKESK. The CDR3 runs 16 residues. Together with reference TRBV14 and TRBJ2-1, the CDR3 gives the full variable domain: EAGVTQFPSHSVIEKGQTVTLRCDPISGHDNLYWYRRVMGKEIKFLLHFVKESKQDESGMPNNRFLAERTGGTYSTLKVQPAELEDSGVYFCASSHGLRSSYNEQFFGPGTRLTVL.

The CDR3 bases are TGTGCCAGCAGGAGCCTTGACGGAGGCTCGAACACTGAAGCTTTCTTT. Translated, it gives CASRSLDGGSNTEAFF. The chain has TRBV2 and TRBJ1-1; the D is unclear. The CDR3 totals 16 residues. Trimming removed 6 bases at V and 1 base at J, with 18 bases between. Germline V gene sequence: CDR1 SNHLY, CDR2 FYNNEI.

The CDR3 DNA follows: TGTGCCAGCACCCCTTTTCCCATACGGGGCACAGATACGCAGTATTTT. This translates into CASTPFPIRGTDTQYF. The chain combines TRBV27 with TRBJ2-3; D not resolved. The ends were cut back, 7 bases at V and 1 base at J, with 18 bases in the middle. CDR3 length: 16 residues. The germline gives CDR1 MNHEY, CDR2 SMNVEV (reference sequence).

The chain links TRBV7-2 to TRBJ1-6; a weak D match, TRBD1 (5 bases). Per germline, CDR1 SGHTA and CDR2 FQGNSA. The CDR3 contains 16 residues. With 5 bases removed from V and 4 bases from J, the gap between germline ends came to 15 bases. The CDR3 spells CASSPRAQVYNSPLHF. CDR3 sequence (DNA): TGTGCCAGCAGCCCACGTGCACAGGTTTATAATTCACCCCTCCACTTT.

The chain has TRBV6-1 and TRBJ1-2, with no clear D. Germline CDR1 reads MNHNS; CDR2 reads SASEGT. This CDR3 has 15 amino acids. V gave up 2 bases and J gave up 3 bases, with 13 bases separating them. This CDR3 is CASSESPGGHYGYTF. CDR3 coding DNA: TGTGCCAGCAGTGAATCACCCGGCGGCCACTATGGCTACACCTTC.

This chain connects TRBV15 to TRBJ1-1; 10 bases are a match to TRBD1. V lost 2 bases to trimming and J lost 4 bases; unmatched junction nucleotides: 7. Germline CDR1 and CDR2: LNHNV and YYDKDF (reference sequence). CDR3 length: 16 residues. For the CDR3, the DNA is TGTGCCACCAGCAGATTGGCGGGACAGGGGACCACTGAAGCTTTCTTT. Protein product: CATSRLAGQGTTEAFF.

The chain recombines TRBV5-1 with TRBJ1-1, with a tentative D call TRBD1 (5 bases). The CDR3 length is 15 residues. Trimming left V 4 bases short and J 3 bases short, with 16 bases between. Germline V gene lookup returns CDR1 SGHRS and CDR2 YFSETQ. As DNA, the CDR3 is TGCGCCAGCAGCCAACTTCACGGGGGAGACACTGAAGCTTTCTTT. This translates into CASSQLHGGDTEAFF.

The rearrangement joins TRBV12-3 or TRBV12-4 to TRBJ2-5; a possible D gene is TRBD1 (6 bases). V lost 4 bases and J 1 base, leaving 7 bases between the germline ends. There are 13 residues in the CDR3. CDR3 region: CASSSDSQETQYF. For the CDR3, the DNA is TGTGCCAGCAGTTCGGACAGCCAAGAGACCCAGTACTTC.